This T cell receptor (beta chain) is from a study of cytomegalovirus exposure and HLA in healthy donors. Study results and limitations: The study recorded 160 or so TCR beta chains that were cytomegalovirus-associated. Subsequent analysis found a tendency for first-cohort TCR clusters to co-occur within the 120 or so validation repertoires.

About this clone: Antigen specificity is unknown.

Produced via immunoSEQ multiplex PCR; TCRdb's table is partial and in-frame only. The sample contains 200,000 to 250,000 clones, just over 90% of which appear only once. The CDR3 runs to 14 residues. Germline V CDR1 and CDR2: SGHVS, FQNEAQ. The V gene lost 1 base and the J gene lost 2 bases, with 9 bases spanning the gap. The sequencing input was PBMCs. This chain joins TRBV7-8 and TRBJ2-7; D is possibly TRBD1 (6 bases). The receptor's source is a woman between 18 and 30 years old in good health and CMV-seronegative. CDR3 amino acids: CASSLEWGPYEQYF. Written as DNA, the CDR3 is TGTGCCAGCAGCTTAGAATGGGGGCCCTACGAGCAGTACTTC.